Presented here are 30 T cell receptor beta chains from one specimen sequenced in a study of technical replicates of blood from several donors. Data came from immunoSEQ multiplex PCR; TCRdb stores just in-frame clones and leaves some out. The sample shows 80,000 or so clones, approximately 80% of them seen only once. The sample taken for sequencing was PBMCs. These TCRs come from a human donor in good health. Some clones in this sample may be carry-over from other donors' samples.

DNA for the CDR3: TGTGCCAGCAGCCCACAGGGACCCTATGGCTACACCTTC. Its protein is CASSPQGPYGYTF. This chain uses TRBV7-9 with TRBJ1-2, with D tentatively TRBD1 (6 bases). Germline-derived CDR1 and CDR2 are SEHNR and FQNEAQ (reference sequence). Deletions cut 5 bases from V and 4 bases from J, with 11 bases between. The CDR3 length is 13 residues.

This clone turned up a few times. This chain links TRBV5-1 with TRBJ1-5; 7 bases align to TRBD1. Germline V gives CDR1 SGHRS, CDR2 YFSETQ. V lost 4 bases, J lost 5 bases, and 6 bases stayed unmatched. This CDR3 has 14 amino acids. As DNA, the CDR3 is TGCGCCAGCAGCATAGGGACAGCTGATCAGCCCCAGCATTTT. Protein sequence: CASSIGTADQPQHF.

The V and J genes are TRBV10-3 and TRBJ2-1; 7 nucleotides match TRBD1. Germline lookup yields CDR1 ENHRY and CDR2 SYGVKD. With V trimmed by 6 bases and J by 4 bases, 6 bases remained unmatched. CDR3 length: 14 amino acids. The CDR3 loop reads CAIRGQTGYNEQFF. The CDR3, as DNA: TGTGCCATCAGAGGACAGACAGGGTACAATGAGCAGTTCTTC.

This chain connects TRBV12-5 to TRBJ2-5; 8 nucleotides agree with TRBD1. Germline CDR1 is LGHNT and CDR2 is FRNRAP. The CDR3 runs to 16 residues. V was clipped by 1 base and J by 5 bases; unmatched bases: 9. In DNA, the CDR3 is TGTGCTAGTGGTTTGGCAAACGGACAGGGTTCGGAGACCCAGTACTTC. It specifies CASGLANGQGSETQYF.

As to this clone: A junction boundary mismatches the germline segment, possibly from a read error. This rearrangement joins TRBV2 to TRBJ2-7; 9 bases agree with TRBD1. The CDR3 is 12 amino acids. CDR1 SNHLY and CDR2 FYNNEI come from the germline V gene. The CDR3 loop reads CAGRDRAHEQYF. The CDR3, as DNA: TGCGCCGGTCGGGACAGGGCCCACGAGCAGTACTTC.

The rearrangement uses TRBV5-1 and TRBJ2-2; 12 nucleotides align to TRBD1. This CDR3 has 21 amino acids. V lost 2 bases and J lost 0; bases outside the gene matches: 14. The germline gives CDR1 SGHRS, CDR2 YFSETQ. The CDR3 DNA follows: TGCGCCAGCAGCTTCCTGGTACGAGGGACAGGGGGCCTCTCGAACACCGGGGAGCTGTTTTTT. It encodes CASSFLVRGTGGLSNTGELFF.

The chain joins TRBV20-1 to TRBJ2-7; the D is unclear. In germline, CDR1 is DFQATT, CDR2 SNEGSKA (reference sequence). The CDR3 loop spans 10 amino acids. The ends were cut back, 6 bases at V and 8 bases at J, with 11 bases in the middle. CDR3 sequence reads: CSASRSKQYF. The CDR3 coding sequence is TGCAGTGCCTCTCGGTCCAAGCAGTACTTC.

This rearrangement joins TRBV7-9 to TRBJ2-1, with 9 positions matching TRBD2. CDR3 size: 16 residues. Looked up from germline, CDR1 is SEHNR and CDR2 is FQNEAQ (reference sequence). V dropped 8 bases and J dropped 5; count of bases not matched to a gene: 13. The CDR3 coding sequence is TGTGCCAGCTCCCCTGTGGCTAGCGGGATCAACAATGAGCAGTTCTTC. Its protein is CASSPVASGINNEQFF.

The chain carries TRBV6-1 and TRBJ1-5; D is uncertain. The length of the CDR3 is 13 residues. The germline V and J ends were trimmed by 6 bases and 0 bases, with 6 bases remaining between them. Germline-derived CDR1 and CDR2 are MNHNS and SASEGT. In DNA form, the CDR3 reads TGTGCCAGCAGCCCTTATAGCAATCAGCCCCAGCATTTT. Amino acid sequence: CASSPYSNQPQHF.

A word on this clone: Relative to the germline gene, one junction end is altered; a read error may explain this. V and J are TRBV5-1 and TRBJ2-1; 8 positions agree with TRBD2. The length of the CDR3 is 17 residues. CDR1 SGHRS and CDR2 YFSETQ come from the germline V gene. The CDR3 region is CASTLSTSGSSYNEQFF. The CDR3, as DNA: TGCGCCAGCACCTTGAGCACTAGCGGTAGCTCCTACAATGAGCAGTTCTTC.

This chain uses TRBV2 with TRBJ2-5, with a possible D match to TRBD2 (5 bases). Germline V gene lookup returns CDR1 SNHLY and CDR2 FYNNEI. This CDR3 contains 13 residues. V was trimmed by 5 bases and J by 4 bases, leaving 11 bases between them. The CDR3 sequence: CASSTGVGETQYF. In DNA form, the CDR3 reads TGTGCCAGCAGTACCGGGGTAGGAGAGACCCAGTACTTC.

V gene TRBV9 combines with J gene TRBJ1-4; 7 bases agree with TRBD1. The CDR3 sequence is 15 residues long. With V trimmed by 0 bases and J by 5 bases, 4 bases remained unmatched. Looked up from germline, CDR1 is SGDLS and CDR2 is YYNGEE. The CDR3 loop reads CASSVGGTANEKLFF. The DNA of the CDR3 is TGTGCCAGCAGCGTAGGTGGGACAGCGAATGAAAAACTGTTTTTT.

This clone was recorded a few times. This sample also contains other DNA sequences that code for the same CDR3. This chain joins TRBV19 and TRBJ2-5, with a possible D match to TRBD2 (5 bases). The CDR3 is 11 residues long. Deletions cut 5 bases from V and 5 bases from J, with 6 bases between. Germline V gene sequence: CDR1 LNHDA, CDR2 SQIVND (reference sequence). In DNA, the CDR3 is TGTGCCAGTAGTCGGGGTGAGACCCAGTACTTC. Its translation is CASSRGETQYF. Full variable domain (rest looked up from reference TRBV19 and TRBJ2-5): DGGITQSPKYLFRKEGQNVTLSCEQNLNHDAMYWYRQDPGQGLRLIYYSQIVNDFQKGDIAEGYSVSREKKESFPLTVTSAQKNPTAFYLCASSRGETQYFGPGTRLLVL.

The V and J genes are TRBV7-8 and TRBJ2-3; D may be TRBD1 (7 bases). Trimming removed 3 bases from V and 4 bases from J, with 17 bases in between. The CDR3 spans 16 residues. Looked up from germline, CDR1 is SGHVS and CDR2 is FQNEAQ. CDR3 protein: CASSFVPGGNPDTQYF. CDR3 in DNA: TGTGCCAGCAGCTTCGTGCCAGGGGGGAACCCAGATACGCAGTATTTT. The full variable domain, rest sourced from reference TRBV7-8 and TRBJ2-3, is GAGVSQSPRYKVAKRGQDVALRCDPISGHVSLFWYQQALGQGPEFLTYFQNEAQLDKSGLPSDRFFAERPEGSVSTLKIQRTQQEDSAVYLCASSFVPGGNPDTQYFGPGTRLTVL.

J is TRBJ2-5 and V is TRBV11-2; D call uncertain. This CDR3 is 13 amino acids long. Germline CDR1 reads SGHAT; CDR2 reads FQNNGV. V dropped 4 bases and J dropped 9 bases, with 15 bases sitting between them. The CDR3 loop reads CASSSFGQAAQYF. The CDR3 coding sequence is TGTGCCAGCAGCTCGTTTGGGCAGGCCGCCCAGTACTTC.

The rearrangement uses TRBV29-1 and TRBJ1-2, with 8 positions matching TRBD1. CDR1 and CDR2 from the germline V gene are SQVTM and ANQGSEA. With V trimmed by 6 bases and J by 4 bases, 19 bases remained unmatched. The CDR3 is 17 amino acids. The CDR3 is CSVEYDRGGKYAYGYTF. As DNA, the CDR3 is TGCAGCGTCGAGTATGACAGGGGAGGCAAGTATGCCTATGGCTACACCTTC.

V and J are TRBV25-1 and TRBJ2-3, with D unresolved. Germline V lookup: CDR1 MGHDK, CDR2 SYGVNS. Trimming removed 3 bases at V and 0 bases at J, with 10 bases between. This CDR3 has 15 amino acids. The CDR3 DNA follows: TGTGCCAGCAGTGAGCGGCGGTTTAGCACAGATACGCAGTATTTT. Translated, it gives CASSERRFSTDTQYF.

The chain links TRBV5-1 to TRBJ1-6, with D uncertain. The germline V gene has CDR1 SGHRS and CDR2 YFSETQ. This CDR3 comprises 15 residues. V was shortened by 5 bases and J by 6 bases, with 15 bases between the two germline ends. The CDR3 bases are TGCGCCAGCAGTAGCACCTCAGTACCTAATTCACCCCTCCACTTT. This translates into CASSSTSVPNSPLHF. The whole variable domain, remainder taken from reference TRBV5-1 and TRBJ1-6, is KAGVTQTPRYLIKTRGQQVTLSCSPISGHRSVSWYQQTPGQGLQFLFEYFSETQRNKGNFPGRFSGRQFSNSRSEMNVSTLELGDSALYLCASSSTSVPNSPLHFGNGTRLTVT.

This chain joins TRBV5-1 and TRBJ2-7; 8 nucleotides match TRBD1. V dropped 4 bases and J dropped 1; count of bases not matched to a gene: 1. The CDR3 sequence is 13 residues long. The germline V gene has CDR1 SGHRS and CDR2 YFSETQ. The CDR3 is CASSGQGSYEQYF. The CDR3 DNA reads TGCGCCAGCAGCGGACAGGGTTCCTACGAGCAGTACTTC.

The CDR3 nucleotides read TGTGCCAGCATCACGGGGGGGGCGTCAGAGACCCAGTACTTC. As protein: CASITGGASETQYF. The V and J genes are TRBV6-1 and TRBJ2-5, with 8 bases that match TRBD2. The CDR3 sequence is 14 residues long. J gave up 4 bases and V 7 bases, and 8 bases lay outside the gene matches. Germline V gene lookup returns CDR1 MNHNS and CDR2 SASEGT.

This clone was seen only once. The CDR3 here is CASSQGADEQFF. CDR3 nucleotides: TGTGCCAGCTCCCAAGGGGCGGATGAGCAGTTCTTC. This chain connects TRBV18 to TRBJ2-1; a possible D gene is TRBD1 (5 bases). CDR3 length: 12 amino acids. V shed 6 bases and J shed 8 bases, with 11 bases lying between them. The germline V gene encodes CDR1 KGHSH and CDR2 LQKENI.

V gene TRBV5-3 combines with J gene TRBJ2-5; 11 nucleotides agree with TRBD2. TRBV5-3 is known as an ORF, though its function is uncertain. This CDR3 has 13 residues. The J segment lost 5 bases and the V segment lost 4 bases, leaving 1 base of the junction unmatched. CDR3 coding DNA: TGTGCCAGAAGCCGGACTAGCGGGGAGACCCAGTACTTC. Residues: CARSRTSGETQYF.

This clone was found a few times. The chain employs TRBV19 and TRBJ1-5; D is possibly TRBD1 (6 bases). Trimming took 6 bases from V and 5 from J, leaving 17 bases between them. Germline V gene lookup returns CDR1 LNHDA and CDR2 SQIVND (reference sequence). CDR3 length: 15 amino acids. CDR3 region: CASRALEGGDQPQHF. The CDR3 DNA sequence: TGTGCCAGTAGGGCCCTTGAGGGGGGGGATCAGCCCCAGCATTTT.

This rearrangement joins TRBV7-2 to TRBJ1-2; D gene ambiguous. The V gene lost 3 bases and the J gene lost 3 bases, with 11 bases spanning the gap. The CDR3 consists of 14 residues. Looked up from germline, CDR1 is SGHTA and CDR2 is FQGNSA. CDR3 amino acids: CASSFRWRDYGYTF. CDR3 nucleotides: TGTGCCAGCAGCTTCAGGTGGCGCGACTATGGCTACACCTTC.

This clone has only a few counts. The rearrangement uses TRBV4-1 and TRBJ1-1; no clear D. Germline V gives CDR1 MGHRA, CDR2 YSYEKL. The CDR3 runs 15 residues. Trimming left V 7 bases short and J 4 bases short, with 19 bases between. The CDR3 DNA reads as TGCGCCAGCACCCGGTCCGGGGTGCCGTCCACTGAAGCTTTCTTT. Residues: CASTRSGVPSTEAFF.

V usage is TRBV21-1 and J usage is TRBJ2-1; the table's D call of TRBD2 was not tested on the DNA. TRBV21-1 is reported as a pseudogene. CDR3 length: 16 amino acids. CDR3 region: CAKRKGTSGRLAEQFF. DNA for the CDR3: TGTGCCAAGAGAAAAGGGACTAGCGGGAGGCTCGCTGAGCAGTTCTTC.

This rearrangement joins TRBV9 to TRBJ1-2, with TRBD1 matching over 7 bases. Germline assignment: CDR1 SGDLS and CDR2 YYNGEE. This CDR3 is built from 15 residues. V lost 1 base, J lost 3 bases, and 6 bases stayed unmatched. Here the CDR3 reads CASSVFSQGDYGYTF. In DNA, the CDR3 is TGTGCCAGCAGCGTATTTTCCCAGGGGGACTATGGCTACACCTTC.

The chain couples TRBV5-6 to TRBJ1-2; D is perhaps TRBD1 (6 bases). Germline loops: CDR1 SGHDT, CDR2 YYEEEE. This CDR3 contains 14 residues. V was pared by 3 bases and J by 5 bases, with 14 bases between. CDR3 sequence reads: CASSSITGPYGYTF. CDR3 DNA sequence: TGTGCCAGCAGCTCTATTACAGGGCCGTATGGCTACACCTTC.

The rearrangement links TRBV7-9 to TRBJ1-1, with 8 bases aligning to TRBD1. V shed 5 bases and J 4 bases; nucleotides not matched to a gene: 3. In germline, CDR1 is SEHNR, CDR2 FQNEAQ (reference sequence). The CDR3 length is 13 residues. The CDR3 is CASSPTGGTEAFF. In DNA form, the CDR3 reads TGTGCCAGCAGCCCCACAGGGGGCACTGAAGCTTTCTTT. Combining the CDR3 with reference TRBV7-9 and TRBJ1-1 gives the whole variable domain DTGVSQNPRHKITKRGQNVTFRCDPISEHNRLYWYRQTLGQGPEFLTYFQNEAQLEKSRLLSDRFSAERPKGSFSTLEIQRTEQGDSAMYLCASSPTGGTEAFFGQGTRLTVV.

The CDR3, as DNA: TGTGCCAACCCTGGGGGCAGGGGGTACGAGCAGTACTTC. Translating it yields CANPGGRGYEQYF. The chain joins TRBV27 to TRBJ2-7, with 7 bases fitting TRBD1. The CDR3 is made up of 13 amino acids. The germline V gene encodes CDR1 MNHEY and CDR2 SMNVEV (reference sequence). With 10 bases clipped from V and 4 bases from J, the junction kept 10 bases outside the gene matches.